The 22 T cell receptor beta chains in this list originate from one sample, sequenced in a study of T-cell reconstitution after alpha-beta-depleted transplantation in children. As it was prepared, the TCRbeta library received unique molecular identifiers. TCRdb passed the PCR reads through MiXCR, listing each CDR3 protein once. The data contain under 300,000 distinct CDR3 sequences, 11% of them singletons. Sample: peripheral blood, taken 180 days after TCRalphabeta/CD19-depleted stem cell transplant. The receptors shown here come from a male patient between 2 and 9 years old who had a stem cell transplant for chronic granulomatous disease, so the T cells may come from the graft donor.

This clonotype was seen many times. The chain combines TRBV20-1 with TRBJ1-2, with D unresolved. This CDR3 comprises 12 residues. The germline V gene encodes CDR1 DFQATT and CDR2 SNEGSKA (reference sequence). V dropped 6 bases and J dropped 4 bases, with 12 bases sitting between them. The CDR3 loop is CSASRGLYGYTF. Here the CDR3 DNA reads TGCAGTGCGAGCCGCGGACTCTATGGCTACACCTTC.

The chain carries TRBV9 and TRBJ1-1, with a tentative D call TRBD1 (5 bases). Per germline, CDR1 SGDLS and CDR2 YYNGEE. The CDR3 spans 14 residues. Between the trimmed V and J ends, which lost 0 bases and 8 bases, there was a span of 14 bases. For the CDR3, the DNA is TGTGCCAGCAGCGTAGAAGGGACGGGAACCGAAGCTTTCTTT. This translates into CASSVEGTGTEAFF.

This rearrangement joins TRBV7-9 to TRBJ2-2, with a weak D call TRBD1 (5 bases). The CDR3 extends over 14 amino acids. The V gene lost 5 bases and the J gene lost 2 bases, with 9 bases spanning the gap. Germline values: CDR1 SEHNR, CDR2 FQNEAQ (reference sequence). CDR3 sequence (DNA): TGTGCCAGCAGCGTGACAGAAAACACCGGGGAGCTGTTTTTT. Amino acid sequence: CASSVTENTGELFF.

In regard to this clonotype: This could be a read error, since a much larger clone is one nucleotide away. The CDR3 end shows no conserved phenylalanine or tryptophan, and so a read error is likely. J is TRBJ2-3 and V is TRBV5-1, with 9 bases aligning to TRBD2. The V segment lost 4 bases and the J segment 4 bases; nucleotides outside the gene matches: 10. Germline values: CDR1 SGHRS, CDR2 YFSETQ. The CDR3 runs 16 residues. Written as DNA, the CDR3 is TGCGCCAGCAGCCCGACCCCACTAGCGGGCCCAGATACGCAGTATTAT. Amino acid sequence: CASSPTPLAGPDTQYY.

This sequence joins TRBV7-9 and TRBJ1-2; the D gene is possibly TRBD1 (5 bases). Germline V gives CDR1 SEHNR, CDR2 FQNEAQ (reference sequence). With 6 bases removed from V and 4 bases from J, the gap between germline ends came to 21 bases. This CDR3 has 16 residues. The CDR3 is CASSLQGDIQGYGYTF. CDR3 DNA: TGTGCCAGCAGTCTCCAAGGGGATATTCAGGGCTATGGCTACACCTTC.

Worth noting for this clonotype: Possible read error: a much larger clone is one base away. CDR3 bases: TGTGCCAGCAGCTTAGACGGACTAGCGCGATTCAATGAGCAGTTCTTC. Protein: CASSLDGLARFNEQFF. This sequence joins TRBV11-2 and TRBJ2-1; 9 nucleotides match TRBD2. The CDR3 is 16 amino acids. The V and J ends lost 0 bases and 6 bases, in that order; junction bases with no gene match: 6. Germline CDR1 is SGHAT and CDR2 is FQNNGV.

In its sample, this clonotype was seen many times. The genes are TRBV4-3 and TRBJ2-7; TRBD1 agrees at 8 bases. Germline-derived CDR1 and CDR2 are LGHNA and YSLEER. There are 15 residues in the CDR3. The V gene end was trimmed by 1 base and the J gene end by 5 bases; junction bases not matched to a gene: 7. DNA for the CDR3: TGCGCCAGCAGCCAAGTGTATCGACAGGGGAACGAGCAGTACTTC. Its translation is CASSQVYRQGNEQYF.

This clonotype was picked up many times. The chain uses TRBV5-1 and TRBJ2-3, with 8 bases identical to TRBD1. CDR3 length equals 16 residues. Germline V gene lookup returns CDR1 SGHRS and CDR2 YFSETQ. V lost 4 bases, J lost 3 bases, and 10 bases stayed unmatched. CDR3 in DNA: TGCGCCAGCAGCCCACCGACAGGGGCCGTAACAGATACGCAGTATTTT. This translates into CASSPPTGAVTDTQYF.

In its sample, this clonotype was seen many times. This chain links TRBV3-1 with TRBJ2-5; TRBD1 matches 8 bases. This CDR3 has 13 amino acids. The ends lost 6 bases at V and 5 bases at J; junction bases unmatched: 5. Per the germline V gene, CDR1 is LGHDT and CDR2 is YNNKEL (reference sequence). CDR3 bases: TGTGCCAGCAGGGACAGGGCGCCGGAGACCCAGTACTTC. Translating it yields CASRDRAPETQYF.

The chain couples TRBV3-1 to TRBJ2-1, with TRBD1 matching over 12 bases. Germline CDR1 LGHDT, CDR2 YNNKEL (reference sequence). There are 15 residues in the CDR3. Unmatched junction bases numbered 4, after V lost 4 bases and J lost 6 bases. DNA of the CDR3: TGTGCCAGCAGCCTCGGGACAGGGGGCTTCAATGAGCAGTTCTTC. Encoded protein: CASSLGTGGFNEQFF.

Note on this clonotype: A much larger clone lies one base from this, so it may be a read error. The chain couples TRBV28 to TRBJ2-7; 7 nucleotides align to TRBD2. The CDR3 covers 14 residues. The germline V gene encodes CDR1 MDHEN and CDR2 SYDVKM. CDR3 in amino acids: CASRVGRLSCEQYF. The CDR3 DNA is TGTGCCAGCAGGGTCGGGAGGCTCTCCTGCGAGCAGTACTTC.

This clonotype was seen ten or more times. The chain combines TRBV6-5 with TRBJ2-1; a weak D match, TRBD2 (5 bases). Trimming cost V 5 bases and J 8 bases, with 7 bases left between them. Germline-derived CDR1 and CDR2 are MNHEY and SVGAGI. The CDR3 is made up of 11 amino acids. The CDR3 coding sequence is TGTGCCAGCAGTGAGGGCGATGAGCAGTTCTTC. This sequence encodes CASSEGDEQFF.

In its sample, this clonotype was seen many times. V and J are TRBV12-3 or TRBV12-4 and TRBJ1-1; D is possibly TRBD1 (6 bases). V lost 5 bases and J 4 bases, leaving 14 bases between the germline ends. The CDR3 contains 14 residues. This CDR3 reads CASSGGGTFTEAFF. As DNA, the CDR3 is TGTGCCAGCAGTGGGGGCGGGACCTTCACTGAAGCTTTCTTT.

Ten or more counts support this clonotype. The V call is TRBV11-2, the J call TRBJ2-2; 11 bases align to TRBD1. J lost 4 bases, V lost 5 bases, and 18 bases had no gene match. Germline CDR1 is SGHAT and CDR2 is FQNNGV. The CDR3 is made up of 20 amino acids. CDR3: CASSPRGQGVAGGFTGELFF. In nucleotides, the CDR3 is TGTGCCAGCAGCCCGCGGGGACAGGGGGTGGCGGGAGGGTTCACCGGGGAGCTGTTTTTT.

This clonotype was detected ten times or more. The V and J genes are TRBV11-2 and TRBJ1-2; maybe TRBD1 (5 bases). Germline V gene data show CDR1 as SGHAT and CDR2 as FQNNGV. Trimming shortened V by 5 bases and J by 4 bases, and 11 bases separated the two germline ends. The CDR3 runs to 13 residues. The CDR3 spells CASSGDRLYGYTF. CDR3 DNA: TGTGCCAGCAGCGGCGACAGACTCTATGGCTACACCTTC.

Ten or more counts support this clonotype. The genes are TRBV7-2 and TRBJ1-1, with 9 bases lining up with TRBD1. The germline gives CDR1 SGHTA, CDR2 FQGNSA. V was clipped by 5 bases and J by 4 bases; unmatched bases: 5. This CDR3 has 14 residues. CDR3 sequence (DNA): TGTGCCAGCAGCCTGGGACAGGGCCGCACTGAAGCTTTCTTT. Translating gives CASSLGQGRTEAFF.

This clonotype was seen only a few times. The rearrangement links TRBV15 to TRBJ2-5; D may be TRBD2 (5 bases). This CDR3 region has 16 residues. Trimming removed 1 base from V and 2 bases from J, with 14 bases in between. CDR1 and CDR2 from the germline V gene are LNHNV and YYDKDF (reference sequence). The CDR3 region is CATSRVYRDYQETQYF. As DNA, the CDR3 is TGTGCCACCAGCAGAGTTTACAGAGACTATCAAGAGACCCAGTACTTC.

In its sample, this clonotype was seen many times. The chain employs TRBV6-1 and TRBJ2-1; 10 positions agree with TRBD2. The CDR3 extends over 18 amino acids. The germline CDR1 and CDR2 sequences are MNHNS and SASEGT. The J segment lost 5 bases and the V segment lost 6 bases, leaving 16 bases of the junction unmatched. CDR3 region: CASRKLAGFPKANNEQFF. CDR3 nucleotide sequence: TGTGCCAGCAGGAAACTAGCGGGGTTCCCCAAGGCCAACAATGAGCAGTTCTTC.

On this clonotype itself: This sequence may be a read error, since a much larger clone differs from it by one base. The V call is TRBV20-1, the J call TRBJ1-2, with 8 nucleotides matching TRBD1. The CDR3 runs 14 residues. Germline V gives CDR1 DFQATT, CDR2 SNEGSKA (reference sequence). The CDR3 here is CSANLRGPRDGYIF. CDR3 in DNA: TGCAGTGCTAATCTCAGGGGGCCTCGGGATGGCTACATCTTC.

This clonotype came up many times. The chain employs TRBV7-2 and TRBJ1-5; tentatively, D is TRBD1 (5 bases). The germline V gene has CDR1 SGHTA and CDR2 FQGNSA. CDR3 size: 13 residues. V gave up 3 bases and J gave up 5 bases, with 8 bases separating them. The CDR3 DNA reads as TGTGCCAGCAGCTTCAGGGTTGATCAGCCCCAGCATTTT. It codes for CASSFRVDQPQHF.

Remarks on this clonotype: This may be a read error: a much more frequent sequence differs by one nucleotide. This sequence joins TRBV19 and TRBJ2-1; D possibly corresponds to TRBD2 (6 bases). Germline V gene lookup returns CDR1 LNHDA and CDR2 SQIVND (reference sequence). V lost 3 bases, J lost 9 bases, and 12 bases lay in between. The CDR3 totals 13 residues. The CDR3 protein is CASSMRGASEQFF. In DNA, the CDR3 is TGTGCCAGTAGTATGCGGGGCGCAAGTGAGCAGTTCTTC. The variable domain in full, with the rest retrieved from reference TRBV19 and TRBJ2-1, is DGGITQSPKYLFRKEGQNVTLSCEQNLNHDAMYWYRQDPGQGLRLIYYSQIVNDFQKGDIAEGYSVSREKKESFPLTVTSAQKNPTAFYLCASSMRGASEQFFGPGTRLTVL.

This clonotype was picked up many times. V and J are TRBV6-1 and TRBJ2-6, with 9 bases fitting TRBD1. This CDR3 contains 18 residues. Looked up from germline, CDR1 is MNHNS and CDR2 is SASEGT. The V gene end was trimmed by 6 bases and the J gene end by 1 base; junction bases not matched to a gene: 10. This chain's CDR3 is CASSARDRVRSGANVLTF. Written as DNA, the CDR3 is TGTGCCAGCAGCGCGAGGGACAGGGTGAGATCTGGGGCCAACGTCCTGACTTTC.